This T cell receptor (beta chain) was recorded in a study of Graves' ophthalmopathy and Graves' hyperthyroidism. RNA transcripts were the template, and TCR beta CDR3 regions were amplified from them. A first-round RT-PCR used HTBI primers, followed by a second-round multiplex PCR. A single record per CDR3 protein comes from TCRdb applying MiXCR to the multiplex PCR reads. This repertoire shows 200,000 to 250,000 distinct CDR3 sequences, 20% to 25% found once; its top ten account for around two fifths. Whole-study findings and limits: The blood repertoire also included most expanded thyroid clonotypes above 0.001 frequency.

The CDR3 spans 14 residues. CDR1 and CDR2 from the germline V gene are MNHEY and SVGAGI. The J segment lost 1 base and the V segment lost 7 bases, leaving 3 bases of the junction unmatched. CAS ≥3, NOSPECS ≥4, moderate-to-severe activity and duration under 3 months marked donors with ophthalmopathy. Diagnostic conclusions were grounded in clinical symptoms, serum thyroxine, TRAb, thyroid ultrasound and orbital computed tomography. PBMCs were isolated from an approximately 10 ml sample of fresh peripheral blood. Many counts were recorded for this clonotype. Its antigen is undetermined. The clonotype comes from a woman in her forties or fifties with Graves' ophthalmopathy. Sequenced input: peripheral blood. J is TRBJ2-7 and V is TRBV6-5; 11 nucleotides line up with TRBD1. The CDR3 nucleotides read TGTGCCAGCAACCGGGACAGGGGGTCCTACGAGCAGTACTTC. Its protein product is CASNRDRGSYEQYF.